These 24 T cell receptor beta chains share one sample of origin, sequenced in a study of cytomegalovirus exposure and HLA in healthy donors. Primers for the PCR totalled 60 Vbeta and 13 Jbeta. TCRdb's copy holds only in-frame clones and misses some; the assay was immunoSEQ multiplex PCR. The repertoire holds approximately 150,000 clones, with about 82% as singletons. Sequenced material: PBMCs. The receptors were gathered from a woman aged 25-40 years in good health and CMV-seropositive.

The chain recombines TRBV9 with TRBJ2-1; 9 bases are shared with TRBD2. CDR3 length equals 16 residues. V lost 0 bases, J lost 1 base, and 2 bases stayed unmatched. Germline CDR1 SGDLS, CDR2 YYNGEE. The CDR3 reads CASSVAAGGSYNEQFF. The CDR3 bases are TGTGCCAGCAGCGTAGCGGCGGGGGGGTCCTACAATGAGCAGTTCTTC. Together with reference TRBV9 and TRBJ2-1, the CDR3 gives the full variable domain: DSGVTQTPKHLITATGQRVTLRCSPRSGDLSVYWYQQSLDQGLQFLIQYYNGEERAKGNILERFSAQQFPDLHSELNLSSLELGDSALYFCASSVAAGGSYNEQFFGPGTRLTVL.

The gene calls are TRBV5-1 and TRBJ2-7, with 9 bases identical to TRBD2. This CDR3 contains 15 residues. The germline V gene encodes CDR1 SGHRS and CDR2 YFSETQ. Unmatched junction bases numbered 5, after V lost 2 bases and J lost 2 bases. CDR3 region: CASSFSGGGAYEQYF. The DNA of the CDR3 is TGCGCCAGCAGCTTCTCTGGCGGGGGGGCCTACGAGCAGTACTTC.

This chain uses TRBV7-9 with TRBJ1-2, with a possible D match to TRBD1 (6 bases). The CDR3 covers 14 residues. Per the germline V gene, CDR1 is SEHNR and CDR2 is FQNEAQ (reference sequence). Trimming took 3 bases from V and 3 from J, leaving 11 bases between them. This chain's CDR3 is CASSFAGAYYGYTF. The CDR3 DNA reads TGTGCCAGCAGCTTTGCGGGGGCGTACTATGGCTACACCTTC.

V usage is TRBV5-1 and J usage is TRBJ2-7, with D possibly being TRBD1 (7 bases). Germline CDR1 is SGHRS and CDR2 is YFSETQ. Trimming cost V 0 bases and J 2 bases, with 12 bases left between them. This CDR3 has 15 residues. In nucleotides, the CDR3 is TGCGCCAGCAGCTTGGAGACAGGGAGGCCCTACGAGCAGTACTTC. This codes for CASSLETGRPYEQYF.

This chain uses TRBV27 with TRBJ1-5; 7 bases are shared with TRBD1. Germline loops: CDR1 MNHEY, CDR2 SMNVEV (reference sequence). This CDR3 region has 12 residues. Trimming at V came to 6 bases and at J to 4 bases, leaving 0 bases not matched to a gene. The CDR3, as DNA: TGTGCCAGCAGGACAGGGAATCAGCCCCAGCATTTT. This encodes CASRTGNQPQHF.

This chain uses TRBV5-1 with TRBJ2-1; D perhaps matches TRBD2 (6 bases). CDR1 SGHRS and CDR2 YFSETQ come from the germline V gene. The CDR3 covers 14 residues. V lost 5 bases and J 8 bases, leaving 17 bases between the germline ends. This CDR3 reads CASSLTGSRDEQFF. CDR3 in DNA: TGCGCCAGCAGTTTAACCGGGAGTCGGGATGAGCAGTTCTTC. Using reference TRBV5-1 and TRBJ2-1 for the parts outside the CDR3, the full variable domain is KAGVTQTPRYLIKTRGQQVTLSCSPISGHRSVSWYQQTPGQGLQFLFEYFSETQRNKGNFPGRFSGRQFSNSRSEMNVSTLELGDSALYLCASSLTGSRDEQFFGPGTRLTVL.

V is TRBV5-1 and J is TRBJ1-1; D unclear. The CDR3 is 13 amino acids. Germline-derived CDR1 and CDR2 are SGHRS and YFSETQ. Trimming pared 4 bases from V and 2 bases from J, leaving 9 bases between. As DNA, the CDR3 is TGCGCCAGCAGCCCCGTTTTTAACACTGAAGCTTTCTTT. It specifies CASSPVFNTEAFF.

Worth noting for this clone: A read error may produce the germline difference seen at one junction end. This chain connects TRBV6-5 to TRBJ1-6; TRBD1 matches 9 bases. From germline, CDR1 is MNHEY and CDR2 SVGAGI. The CDR3 length is 14 residues. CDR3 protein: CTSSKQGAGSPLHF. In DNA form, the CDR3 reads TGTACCAGCAGTAAACAGGGGGCTGGATCACCCCTCCACTTT.

The chain has TRBV28 and TRBJ1-4, with TRBD1 as a possible D gene (6 bases). The germline V gene encodes CDR1 MDHEN and CDR2 SYDVKM. Between the trimmed V and J ends, which lost 4 bases and 4 bases, there was a span of 13 bases. CDR3 length: 15 residues. In DNA, the CDR3 is TGTGCCAGCAGTTCCCCGGGACACATTAATGAAAAACTGTTTTTT. This codes for CASSSPGHINEKLFF.

The chain couples TRBV6-1 to TRBJ1-2, with 11 bases matching TRBD1. Germline CDR1 reads MNHNS; CDR2 reads SASEGT. The CDR3 contains 13 residues. V shed 3 bases and J 8 bases; nucleotides not matched to a gene: 2. CDR3 protein: CASSDGTGGGYTF. The CDR3 coding sequence is TGTGCCAGCAGTGACGGGACAGGGGGAGGCTACACCTTC.

The chain couples TRBV6-5 to TRBJ1-4; D might be TRBD1 (5 bases). Germline V gene lookup returns CDR1 MNHEY and CDR2 SVGAGI. The CDR3 consists of 15 residues. The ends were cut back, 6 bases at V and 8 bases at J, with 19 bases in the middle. CDR3 protein: CASSPGGGGREKLFF. CDR3 nucleotides: TGTGCCAGCAGCCCCGGCGGGGGGGGAAGGGAAAAACTGTTTTTT.

The chain joins TRBV2 to TRBJ2-7; 8 bases fit TRBD1. In germline, CDR1 is SNHLY, CDR2 FYNNEI. J gave up 7 bases and V 7 bases, and 12 bases lay outside the gene matches. The CDR3 runs to 14 residues. The DNA of the CDR3 is TGTGCCAGCACCGATCAGGGGGCTATATATGAGCAGTACTTC. It codes for CASTDQGAIYEQYF. The variable domain in full, with the rest retrieved from reference TRBV2 and TRBJ2-7, is EPEVTQTPSHQVTQMGQEVILRCVPISNHLYFYWYRQILGQKVEFLVSFYNNEISEKSEIFDDQFSVERPDGSNFTLKIRSTKLEDSAMYFCASTDQGAIYEQYFGPGTRLTVT.

This chain uses TRBV7-9 with TRBJ2-3, with TRBD1 matching over 9 bases. The CDR3 consists of 14 residues. Looked up from germline, CDR1 is SEHNR and CDR2 is FQNEAQ (reference sequence). With V trimmed by 6 bases and J by 1 base, 2 bases remained unmatched. In nucleotides, the CDR3 is TGTGCCAGCAGACAGGGGGCCGGCACAGATACGCAGTATTTT. This translates into CASRQGAGTDTQYF. The full variable domain, its missing parts supplied by reference TRBV7-9 and TRBJ2-3, is DTGVSQNPRHKITKRGQNVTFRCDPISEHNRLYWYRQTLGQGPEFLTYFQNEAQLEKSRLLSDRFSAERPKGSFSTLEIQRTEQGDSAMYLCASRQGAGTDTQYFGPGTRLTVL.

This chain uses TRBV11-2 with TRBJ1-6, with D perhaps matching TRBD1 (5 bases). This CDR3 has 13 amino acids. Germline V gene lookup returns CDR1 SGHAT and CDR2 FQNNGV. The V and J ends lost 4 bases and 11 bases respectively, with 12 bases between them. The CDR3 nucleotides read TGTGCCAGCAGCTGGGGCAGGGATGCACCCCTCCACTTT. This translates into CASSWGRDAPLHF.

The chain recombines TRBV4-3 with TRBJ2-7; the D gene is possibly TRBD1 (6 bases). The CDR3 runs to 14 residues. Germline CDR1 LGHNA, CDR2 YSLEER. The V end lost 2 bases, the J end lost 2 bases, and 10 bases lay between the germline ends. The CDR3: CASSQRWGPYEQYF. The CDR3 coding sequence is TGCGCCAGCAGCCAACGTTGGGGGCCCTACGAGCAGTACTTC.

The V and J genes are TRBV5-6 and TRBJ1-1; no clear D gene. Germline loops: CDR1 SGHDT, CDR2 YYEEEE. This CDR3 is built from 13 residues. V was pared by 4 bases and J by 4 bases, with 11 bases between. The CDR3 region has the DNA TGTGCCAGCAGCGACTTGGTCGCCACTGAAGCTTTCTTT. Translation: CASSDLVATEAFF.

This clone was picked up one time. The rearrangement joins TRBV5-6 to TRBJ2-6; tentative D call: TRBD2 (6 bases). The CDR3 runs to 17 residues. The V and J ends lost 0 bases and 1 base respectively, with 11 bases between them. Per germline, CDR1 SGHDT and CDR2 YYEEEE. CDR3 nucleotides: TGTGCCAGCAGCTTGGCTAGGGGAGGTTCTGGGGCCAACGTCCTGACTTTC. Encoded protein: CASSLARGGSGANVLTF.

V and J are TRBV4-3 and TRBJ2-7; 7 bases are shared with TRBD2. V lost 0 bases, J lost 4 bases, and 15 bases stayed unmatched. The length of the CDR3 is 18 residues. Germline-derived CDR1 and CDR2 are LGHNA and YSLEER. The CDR3 DNA is TGCGCCAGCAGCCAAGAGCGGAACGCCTTGGTCGGGGGGTACGAGCAGTACTTC. The encoded protein is CASSQERNALVGGYEQYF.

This chain links TRBV6-6 with TRBJ1-5; D perhaps matches TRBD1 (5 bases). The CDR3 length is 14 residues. Germline V gives CDR1 MNHNY, CDR2 SVGAGI (reference sequence). The germline V and J ends were trimmed by 6 bases and 3 bases, with 12 bases remaining between them. CDR3 in amino acids: CASRLGRDNQPQHF. The CDR3 DNA follows: TGTGCCAGCAGACTTGGCAGGGACAATCAGCCCCAGCATTTT.

This chain joins TRBV18 and TRBJ1-1, with 8 bases lining up with TRBD1. The V and J ends lost 2 bases and 4 bases, in that order; junction bases with no gene match: 6. Germline V CDR1 and CDR2: KGHSH, LQKENI. CDR3 size: 15 residues. CDR3 DNA: TGTGCCAGCTCACCATTTCAGACAGGGGCCACTGAAGCTTTCTTT. This sequence encodes CASSPFQTGATEAFF.

The chain recombines TRBV5-4 with TRBJ1-1, with 9 positions matching TRBD1. V dropped 3 bases and J dropped 5; count of bases not matched to a gene: 5. Germline V gene sequence: CDR1 SGHNT, CDR2 YYREEE (reference sequence). The CDR3 contains 14 residues. This CDR3 reads CASSSQGARTEAFF. The CDR3 DNA sequence: TGTGCCAGCAGCTCACAGGGGGCCCGAACTGAAGCTTTCTTT. The full variable domain, its missing parts supplied by reference TRBV5-4 and TRBJ1-1, is ETGVTQSPTHLIKTRGQQVTLRCSSQSGHNTVSWYQQALGQGPQFIFQYYREEENGRGNFPPRFSGLQFPNYSSELNVNALELDDSALYLCASSSQGARTEAFFGQGTRLTVV.

The chain carries TRBV4-2 and TRBJ2-3; D gene unclear. V was cut by 6 bases and J by 2 bases, with 12 bases left in between. CDR1 and CDR2 (germline): LGHNA, YNFKEQ. The CDR3 is 14 amino acids. The CDR3 DNA sequence: TGTGCCAGCAGTACAGATCGGTTCACAGATACGCAGTATTTT. It yields the protein CASSTDRFTDTQYF.

V usage is TRBV6-5 and J usage is TRBJ1-1; D may be TRBD1 (5 bases). This CDR3 spans 14 amino acids. Trimming left V 3 bases short and J 4 bases short, with 12 bases between. Germline V gene data show CDR1 as MNHEY and CDR2 as SVGAGI. The CDR3 region has the DNA TGTGCCAGCAGTTATGGGGGGTGGGGCACTGAAGCTTTCTTT. It is translated as CASSYGGWGTEAFF.

The chain joins TRBV5-1 to TRBJ1-5; 8 bases are a match to TRBD1. Trimming at V came to 0 bases and at J to 3 bases, leaving 2 bases not matched to a gene. The germline gives CDR1 SGHRS, CDR2 YFSETQ. The CDR3 contains 15 residues. Here the CDR3 DNA reads TGCGCCAGCAGCTTGGAGGACAGGGACAATCAGCCCCAGCATTTT. Translating gives CASSLEDRDNQPQHF.